These T cell receptor beta chains were read from a single sample in a study of blood T cell repertoires in COVID-19. Sequencing was performed with immunoSEQ multiplex PCR; in TCRdb, only in-frame clones are kept and a portion is missing. This sample has a few hundred thousand clones, with 70% to 90% found just once. The source material was PBMCs or T cells enriched from blood (not recorded which). The receptors were sampled from a woman aged 18-35 years who had been exposed to COVID-19. Each CDR3 is given with its conserved first and last residue. The order of the fields is clone size, J gene, V gene, D gene, CDR3 DNA, CDR3 protein. The D gene is left open where the match is weak. Clone size is not always given. Where it is, it says once, few, many or a class for expanded clones.

-,TRBJ1-4,TRBV4-3,TRBD1,TGCGCCAGCAGCCAGTGGGGACAGGGAGAGGAAAAACTGTTTTTT,CASSQWGQGEEKLFF
-,TRBJ1-1,TRBV18,-,TGTGCCAGCTCACCACCGGGCTACACTGAAGCTTTCTTT,CASSPPGYTEAFF
-,TRBJ1-5,TRBV9,TRBD1,TGTGCCAGCAGCGTAGCTGGGACAGGGGATCAGCCCCAGCATTTT,CASSVAGTGDQPQHF
-,TRBJ1-4,TRBV4-2,TRBD1,TGTGCCAGCAGCCAAGATCTTGCCGGGACAGGGGATGAAAAACTGTTTTTT,CASSQDLAGTGDEKLFF
-,TRBJ1-2,TRBV6-6,-,TGTGCCAGCAGTTTAAAACAGTCTAACTATGGCTACACCTTC,CASSLKQSNYGYTF
once,TRBJ2-7,TRBV6-5,-,TGTGCCAGCAGTACTAACTGGGGCGGGATCTACGAGCAGTACTTC,CASSTNWGGIYEQYF
-,TRBJ1-4,TRBV20-1,-,TGCAGTGCTATAGATGAAAAACTGTTTTTT,CSAIDEKLFF
-,TRBJ2-4,TRBV24-1,-,TGTGCCACCAGTGATTTTGCCCGGGAAGTATATCTCGGCATTCAGTACTTC,CATSDFAREVYLGIQYF
-,TRBJ2-3,TRBV19,TRBD1,TGTGCCAGTAGGGGGGGACAGGTCGGCACAGATACGCAGTATTTT,CASRGGQVGTDTQYF
-,TRBJ1-1,TRBV24-1,TRBD1,TGTGCCACCCGACAGGGGAACACTGAAGCTTTCTTT,CATRQGNTEAFF
-,TRBJ1-4,TRBV21-1,-,TGTGCCAGCAGCAAAGTCCTGACAGGAGAAATTGAAAAACTGTTTTTT,CASSKVLTGEIEKLFF
-,TRBJ2-7,TRBV30,TRBD2,TGTGCCTGGTCAATGTCGCTAGCGGGTTACGAGCAGTACTTC,CAWSMSLAGYEQYF
-,TRBJ1-2,TRBV28,TRBD1,TGTGCCAGCAGTTTCCCGCCCGGGACAGGGGTAGGCTACACCTTC,CASSFPPGTGVGYTF
-,TRBJ2-1,TRBV4-1,-,TGCGCCAGCAGCTACGAAAAGCTTAACAATGAGCAGTTCTTC,CASSYEKLNNEQFF
once,TRBJ2-7,TRBV2,-,TGTGCCAGCAGAGCTAACACAGGGATGGAAAACGAGCAGTACTTC,CASRANTGMENEQYF
-,TRBJ2-5,TRBV27,-,TGTGCCAGCAGTTTATTCCGAACACAGCAAGAGACCCAGTACTTC,CASSLFRTQQETQYF
once,TRBJ2-1,TRBV15,TRBD2,TGTGCCACCAGCAGAGCGGGTTTCAGCGGGGGAGCGTTCTTC,CATSRAGFSGGAFF
-,TRBJ2-1,TRBV9,TRBD2,TGTGCCAGCAGCGTAGGTACTAGCGGGGAACGAAACAATGAGCAGTTCTTC,CASSVGTSGERNNEQFF
-,TRBJ2-2,TRBV29-1,TRBD2,TGCAGCGTTGCATATAGCGGGTTGGGAACCGGGGAGCTGTTTTTT,CSVAYSGLGTGELFF
once,TRBJ1-3,TRBV4-1,TRBD1,TGCGCCAGCAGCCAAGGTGGACAGGAATTAAACACCATATATTTT,CASSQGGQELNTIYF